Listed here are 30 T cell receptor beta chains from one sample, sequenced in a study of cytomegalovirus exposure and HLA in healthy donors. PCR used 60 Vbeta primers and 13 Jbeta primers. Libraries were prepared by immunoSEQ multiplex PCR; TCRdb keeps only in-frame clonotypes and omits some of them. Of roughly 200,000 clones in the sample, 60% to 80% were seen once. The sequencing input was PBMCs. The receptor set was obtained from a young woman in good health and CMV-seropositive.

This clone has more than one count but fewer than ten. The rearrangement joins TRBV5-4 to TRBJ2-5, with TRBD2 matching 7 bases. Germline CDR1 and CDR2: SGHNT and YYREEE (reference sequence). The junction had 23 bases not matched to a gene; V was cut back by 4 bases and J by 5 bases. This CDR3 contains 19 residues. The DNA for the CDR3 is TGTGCCAGCAGCCCGCCTGTCCAGCCGGGACTAAGCCTCCGGGAGACCCAGTACTTC. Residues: CASSPPVQPGLSLRETQYF.

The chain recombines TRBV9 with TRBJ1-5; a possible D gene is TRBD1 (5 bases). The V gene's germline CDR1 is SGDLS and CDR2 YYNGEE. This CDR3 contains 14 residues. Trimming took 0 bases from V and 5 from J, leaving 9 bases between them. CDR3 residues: CASSVASGDQPQHF. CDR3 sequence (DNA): TGTGCCAGCAGCGTAGCTTCGGGGGATCAGCCCCAGCATTTT.

In DNA form, the CDR3 reads TGTGCCAGCAGTTTACAGGGTGGTAGTTGGGCCAACGTCCTGACTTTC. Protein: CASSLQGGSWANVLTF. The rearrangement links TRBV28 to TRBJ2-6, with D maybe TRBD1 (5 bases). The CDR3 is 16 residues long. V lost 2 bases to trimming and J lost 5 bases, with 13 bases between them. Germline-derived CDR1 and CDR2 are MDHEN and SYDVKM.

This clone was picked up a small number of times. The CDR3 DNA reads as TGCGCCAGCAGTGGGGCTAGCGGCTCTAGCACAGATACGCAGTATTTT. Translating it yields CASSGASGSSTDTQYF. V is TRBV5-1 and J is TRBJ2-3; the match to TRBD2 covers 7 bases. The junction had 9 bases not matched to a gene; V was cut back by 5 bases and J by 0 bases. This CDR3 spans 16 amino acids. Per the germline V gene, CDR1 is SGHRS and CDR2 is YFSETQ. Based on the CDR3 plus reference TRBV5-1 and TRBJ2-3, the full variable domain is KAGVTQTPRYLIKTRGQQVTLSCSPISGHRSVSWYQQTPGQGLQFLFEYFSETQRNKGNFPGRFSGRQFSNSRSEMNVSTLELGDSALYLCASSGASGSSTDTQYFGPGTRLTVL.

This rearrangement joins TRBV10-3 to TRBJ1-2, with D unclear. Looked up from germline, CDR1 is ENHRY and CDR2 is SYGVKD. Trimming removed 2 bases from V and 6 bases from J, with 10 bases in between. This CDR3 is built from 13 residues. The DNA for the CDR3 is TGTGCCATCAGTGAGACACGCGGGGATGGCTACACCTTC. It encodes CAISETRGDGYTF.

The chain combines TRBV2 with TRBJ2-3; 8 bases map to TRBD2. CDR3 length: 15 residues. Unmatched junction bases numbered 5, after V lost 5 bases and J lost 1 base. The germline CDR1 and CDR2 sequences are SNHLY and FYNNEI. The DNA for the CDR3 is TGTGCCAGCAGTCCCCAACTAGCGGGCACAGATACGCAGTATTTT. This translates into CASSPQLAGTDTQYF.

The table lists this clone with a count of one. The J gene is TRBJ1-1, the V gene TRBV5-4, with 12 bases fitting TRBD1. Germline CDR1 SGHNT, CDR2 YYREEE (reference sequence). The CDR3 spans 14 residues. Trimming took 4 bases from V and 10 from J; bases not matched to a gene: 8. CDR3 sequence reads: CASSMGQGAGAAFF. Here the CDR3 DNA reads TGTGCCAGCAGCATGGGACAGGGGGCGGGGGCAGCTTTCTTT.

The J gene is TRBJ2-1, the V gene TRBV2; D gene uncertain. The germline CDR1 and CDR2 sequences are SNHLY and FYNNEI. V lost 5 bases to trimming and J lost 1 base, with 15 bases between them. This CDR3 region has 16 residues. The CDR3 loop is CASSTLVPESYNEQFF. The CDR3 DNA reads TGTGCCAGCAGTACCCTAGTCCCGGAGTCCTACAATGAGCAGTTCTTC.

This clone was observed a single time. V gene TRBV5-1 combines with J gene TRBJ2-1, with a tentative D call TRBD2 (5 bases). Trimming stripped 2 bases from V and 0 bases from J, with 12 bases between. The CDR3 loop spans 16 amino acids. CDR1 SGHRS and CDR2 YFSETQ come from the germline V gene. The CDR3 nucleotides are TGCGCCAGCAGCTTAGGAGGCATAAGCTCCTACAATGAGCAGTTCTTC. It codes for CASSLGGISSYNEQFF.

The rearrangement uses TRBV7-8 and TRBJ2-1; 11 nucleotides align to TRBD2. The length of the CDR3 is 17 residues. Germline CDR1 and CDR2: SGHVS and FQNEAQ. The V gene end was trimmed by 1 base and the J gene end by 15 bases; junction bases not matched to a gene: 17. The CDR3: CASSLEGITSGSGASFF. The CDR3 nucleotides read TGTGCCAGCAGCTTAGAGGGTATCACTAGCGGGAGTGGGGCTTCGTTCTTC.

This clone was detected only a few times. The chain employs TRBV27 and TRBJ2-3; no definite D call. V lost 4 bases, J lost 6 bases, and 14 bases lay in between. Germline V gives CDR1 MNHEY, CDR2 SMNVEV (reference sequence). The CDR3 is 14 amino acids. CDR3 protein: CASSSLAMEDTQYF. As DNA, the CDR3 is TGTGCCAGCAGTTCTCTGGCGATGGAGGATACGCAGTATTTT.

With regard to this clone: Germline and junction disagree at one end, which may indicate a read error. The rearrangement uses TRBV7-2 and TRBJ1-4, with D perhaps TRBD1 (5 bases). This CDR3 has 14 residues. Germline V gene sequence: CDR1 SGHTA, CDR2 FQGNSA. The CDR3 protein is CASSVGQGNKKLFF. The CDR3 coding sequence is TGTGCCAGCAGCGTGGGGCAGGGTAATAAAAAACTGTTTTTT.

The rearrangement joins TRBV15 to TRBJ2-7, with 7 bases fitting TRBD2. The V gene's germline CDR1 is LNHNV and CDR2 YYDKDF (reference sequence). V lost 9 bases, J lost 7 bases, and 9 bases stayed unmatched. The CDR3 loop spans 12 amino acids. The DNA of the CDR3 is TGTGCCACGGGGGAGCGGGATGGTGAGCAGTACTTC. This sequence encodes CATGERDGEQYF.

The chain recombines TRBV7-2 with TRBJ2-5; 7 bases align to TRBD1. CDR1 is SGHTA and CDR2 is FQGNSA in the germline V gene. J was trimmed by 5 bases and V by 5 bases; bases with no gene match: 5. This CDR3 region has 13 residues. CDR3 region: CASSLQGEETQYF. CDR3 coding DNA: TGTGCCAGCAGCCTGCAGGGGGAGGAGACCCAGTACTTC.

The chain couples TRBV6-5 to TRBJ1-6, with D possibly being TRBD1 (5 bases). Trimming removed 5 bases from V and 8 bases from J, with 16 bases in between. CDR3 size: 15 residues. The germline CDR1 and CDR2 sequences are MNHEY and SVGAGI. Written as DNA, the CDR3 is TGTGCCAGCAGTCCAGGGCAGGTCCCATATTCACCCCTCCACTTT. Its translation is CASSPGQVPYSPLHF.

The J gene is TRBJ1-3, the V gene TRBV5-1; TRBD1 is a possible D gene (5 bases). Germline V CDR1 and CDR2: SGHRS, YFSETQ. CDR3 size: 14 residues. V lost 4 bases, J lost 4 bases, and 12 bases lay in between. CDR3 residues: CASSTIGAGNTIYF. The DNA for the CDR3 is TGCGCCAGCAGCACCATTGGGGCGGGAAACACCATATATTTT.

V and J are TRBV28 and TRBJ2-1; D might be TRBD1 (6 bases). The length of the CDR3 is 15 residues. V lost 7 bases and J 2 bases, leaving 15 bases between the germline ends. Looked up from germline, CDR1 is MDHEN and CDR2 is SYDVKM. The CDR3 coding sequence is TGTGCCAGCAACCCAGGGGACAAGCCCTACAATGAGCAGTTCTTC. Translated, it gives CASNPGDKPYNEQFF.

Here the CDR3 reads CASSLGGRSTDTQYF. CDR3 nucleotide sequence: TGCGCCAGCAGCTTAGGGGGCCGGTCCACAGATACGCAGTATTTT. The chain is built from TRBV5-1 and TRBJ2-3, with TRBD1 matching 7 bases. V lost 2 bases, J lost 2 bases, and 5 bases stayed unmatched. CDR3 size: 15 residues. Germline-derived CDR1 and CDR2 are SGHRS and YFSETQ.

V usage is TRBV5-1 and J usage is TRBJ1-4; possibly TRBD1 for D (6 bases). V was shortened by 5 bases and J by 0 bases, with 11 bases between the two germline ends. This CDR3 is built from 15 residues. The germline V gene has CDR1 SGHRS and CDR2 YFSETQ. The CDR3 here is CASRAGTTTNEKLFF. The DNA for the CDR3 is TGCGCCAGCAGGGCAGGGACAACAACTAATGAAAAACTGTTTTTT.

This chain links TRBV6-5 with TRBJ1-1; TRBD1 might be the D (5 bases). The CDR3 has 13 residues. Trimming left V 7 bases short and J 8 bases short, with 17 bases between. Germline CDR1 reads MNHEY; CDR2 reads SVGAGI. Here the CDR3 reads CASTDQGTLEAFF. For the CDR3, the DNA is TGTGCCAGCACTGACCAAGGGACTCTAGAAGCTTTCTTT.

The CDR3 bases are TGTGCCAGCAGTCCCATACAGGGGGCGAACTACGAGCAGTACTTC. Translation gives CASSPIQGANYEQYF. The rearrangement uses TRBV27 and TRBJ2-7; 9 bases are shared with TRBD1. CDR1 and CDR2 from the germline V gene are MNHEY and SMNVEV (reference sequence). Germline trimming cut 5 bases from V and 3 bases from J; bases unmatched to any gene: 8. The CDR3 runs to 15 residues.

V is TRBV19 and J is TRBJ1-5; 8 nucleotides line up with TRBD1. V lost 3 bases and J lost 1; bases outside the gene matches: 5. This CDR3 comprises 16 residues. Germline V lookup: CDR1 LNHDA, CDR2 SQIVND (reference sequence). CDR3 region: CASSIYGTGSNQPQHF. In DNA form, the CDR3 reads TGTGCCAGTAGTATTTACGGGACAGGCAGCAATCAGCCCCAGCATTTT.

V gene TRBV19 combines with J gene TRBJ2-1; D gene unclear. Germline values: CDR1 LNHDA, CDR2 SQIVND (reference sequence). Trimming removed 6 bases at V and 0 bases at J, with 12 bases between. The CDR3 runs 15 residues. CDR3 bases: TGTGCCAGTAGCTTACTCCATAGCTCCTACAATGAGCAGTTCTTC. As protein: CASSLLHSSYNEQFF.

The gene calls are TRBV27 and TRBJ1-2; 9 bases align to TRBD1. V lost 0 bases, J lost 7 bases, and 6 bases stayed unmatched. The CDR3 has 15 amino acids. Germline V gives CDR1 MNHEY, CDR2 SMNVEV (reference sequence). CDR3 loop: CASSLSGQGISGYTF. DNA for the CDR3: TGTGCCAGCAGTTTATCAGGACAGGGGATTTCTGGCTACACCTTC.

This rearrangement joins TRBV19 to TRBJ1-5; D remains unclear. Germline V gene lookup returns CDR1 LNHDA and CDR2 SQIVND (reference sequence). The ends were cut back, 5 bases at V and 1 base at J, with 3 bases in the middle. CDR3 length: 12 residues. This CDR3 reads CASSLSNQPQHF. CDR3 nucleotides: TGTGCCAGTAGTCTGAGCAATCAGCCCCAGCATTTT.

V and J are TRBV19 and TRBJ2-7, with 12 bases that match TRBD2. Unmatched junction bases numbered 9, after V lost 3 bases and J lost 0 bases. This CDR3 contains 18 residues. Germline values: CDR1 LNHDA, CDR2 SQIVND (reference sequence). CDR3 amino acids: CASSMGLAGGTSSYEQYF. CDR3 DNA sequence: TGTGCCAGTAGTATGGGGCTAGCGGGAGGGACCTCCTCCTACGAGCAGTACTTC.

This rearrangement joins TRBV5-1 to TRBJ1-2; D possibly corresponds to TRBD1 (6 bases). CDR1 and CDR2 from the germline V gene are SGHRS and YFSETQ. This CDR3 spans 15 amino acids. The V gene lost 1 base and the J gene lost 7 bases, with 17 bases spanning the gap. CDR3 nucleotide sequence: TGCGCCAGCAGCTTGTCGCAGGGGAGCACCTCTGGCTACACCTTC. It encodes CASSLSQGSTSGYTF.

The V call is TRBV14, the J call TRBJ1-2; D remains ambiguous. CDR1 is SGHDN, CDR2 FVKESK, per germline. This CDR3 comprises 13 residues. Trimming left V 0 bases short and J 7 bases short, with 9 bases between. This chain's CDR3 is CASSQDLSFGYTF. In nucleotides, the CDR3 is TGTGCCAGCAGCCAAGATCTAAGTTTTGGCTACACCTTC.

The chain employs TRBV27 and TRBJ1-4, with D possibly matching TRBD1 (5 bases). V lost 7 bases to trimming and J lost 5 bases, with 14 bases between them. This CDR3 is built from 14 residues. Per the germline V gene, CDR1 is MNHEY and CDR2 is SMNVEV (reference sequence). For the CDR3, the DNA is TGTGCCAGCAACCGCGGCGGGGGGAATGAAAAACTGTTTTTT. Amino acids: CASNRGGGNEKLFF.

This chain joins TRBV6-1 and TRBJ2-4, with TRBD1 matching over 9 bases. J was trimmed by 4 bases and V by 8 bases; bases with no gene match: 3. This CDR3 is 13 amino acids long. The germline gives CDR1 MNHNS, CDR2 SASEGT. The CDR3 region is CASRQGVKNIQYF. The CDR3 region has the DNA TGTGCCAGCCGACAGGGGGTAAAAAACATTCAGTACTTC.